This T cell receptor (beta chain) was sequenced during a study of human T cells and chemical hapten exposure. Study-level background: All patients underwent weekly scalp dosing with diphenylcyclopropenone for the full approximately 25-week study.

A remark on this clonotype: Its antigen is not identified.

There are 16 residues in the CDR3. Trimming took 0 bases from V and 4 from J, leaving 15 bases between them. Germline CDR1 is SGHRS and CDR2 is YFSETQ. Points from the study as a whole: Each of the donors had alopecia, so their immune responses may not resemble those of healthy people. Clustering by CDR3 similarity yielded significantly more large clusters from expanded TCRs than controls.

It was the library that attached unique molecular identifiers to individual cDNA molecules. TCRdb re-derived calls from the RACE reads in MiXCR, one entry per CDR3 protein. The data contain about 380,000 distinct CDR3 sequences, about 6% of them singletons. The time point: patch test 2, 6 weeks after DPC sensitization. Treatment reported: therapeutic diphenylcyclopropenone sensitization with weekly scalp DPC. The TCR was taken from a young woman with alopecia areata. Some clones in this sample may be carry-over from other donors' samples. The input for sequencing was whole blood, taken in connection with sensitization to the hapten diphenylcyclopropenone (DPC). The rearrangement joins TRBV5-1 to TRBJ2-3; tentative D call: TRBD2 (6 bases). CDR3: CASSLARETPPDTQYF. The CDR3 DNA reads TGCGCCAGCAGCTTGGCCCGGGAGACCCCCCCAGATACGCAGTATTTT.